The source of this T cell receptor beta chain is a study of T cell repertoires in cytomegalovirus infection. Each CDR3 protein gets one entry after TCRdb re-called the reads with MiXCR. The sample shows about 770,000 distinct CDR3 sequences, almost 30% of them seen only once. This clonotype was detected only a few times. Its antigen is undetermined. Per the germline V gene, CDR1 is MNHEY and CDR2 is SMNVEV (reference sequence). Trimming left V 2 bases short and J 9 bases short, with 17 bases between. The CDR3 sequence is 16 residues long. This specimen consisted of cultured CD8+ T cells from PBMCs, obtained from culture after CMV antigen stimulation. This TCR was recovered from a human donor in good health (CMV status not recorded). Some clones in this sample may be carry-over from other donors' samples. The chain couples TRBV27 to TRBJ1-6; tentative D call: TRBD1 (5 bases). CDR3 coding DNA: TGTGCCAGCAGTTTAAACTCGGGGGAGCGGGGTTCACCCCTCCACTTT. Translating gives CASSLNSGERGSPLHF.